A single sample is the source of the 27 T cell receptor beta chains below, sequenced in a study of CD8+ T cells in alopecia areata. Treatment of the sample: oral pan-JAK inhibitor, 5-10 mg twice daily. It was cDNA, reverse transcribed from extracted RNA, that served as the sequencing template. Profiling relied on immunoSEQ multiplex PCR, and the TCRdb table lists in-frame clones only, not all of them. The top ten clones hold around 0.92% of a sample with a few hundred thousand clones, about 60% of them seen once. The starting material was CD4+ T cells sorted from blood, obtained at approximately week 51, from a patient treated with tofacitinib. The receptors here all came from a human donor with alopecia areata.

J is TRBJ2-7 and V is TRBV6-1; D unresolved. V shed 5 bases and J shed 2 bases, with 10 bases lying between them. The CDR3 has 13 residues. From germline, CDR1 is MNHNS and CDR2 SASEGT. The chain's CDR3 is CASSTTPPYEQYF. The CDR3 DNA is TGTGCCAGCAGTACAACACCGCCCTACGAGCAGTACTTC.

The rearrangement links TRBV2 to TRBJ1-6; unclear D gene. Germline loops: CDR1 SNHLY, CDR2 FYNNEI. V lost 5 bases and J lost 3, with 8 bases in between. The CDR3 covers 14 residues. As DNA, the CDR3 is TGTGCCAGCAGTCTTTACAGCTATAATTCACCCCTCCACTTT. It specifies CASSLYSYNSPLHF.

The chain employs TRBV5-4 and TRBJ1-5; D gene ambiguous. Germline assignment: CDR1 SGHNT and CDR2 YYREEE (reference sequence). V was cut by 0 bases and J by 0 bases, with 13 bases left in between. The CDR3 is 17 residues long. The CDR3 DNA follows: TGTGCCAGCAGCTTGGGAAACAGTTCCCATAGCAATCAGCCCCAGCATTTT. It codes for CASSLGNSSHSNQPQHF.

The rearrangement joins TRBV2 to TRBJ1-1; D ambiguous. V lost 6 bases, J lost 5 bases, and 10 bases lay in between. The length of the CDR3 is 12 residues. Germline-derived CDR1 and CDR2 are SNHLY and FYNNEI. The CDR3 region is CASSRGATEAFF. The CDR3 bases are TGTGCCAGCAGCCGGGGTGCTACTGAAGCTTTCTTT. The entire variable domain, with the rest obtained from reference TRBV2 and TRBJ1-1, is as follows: EPEVTQTPSHQVTQMGQEVILRCVPISNHLYFYWYRQILGQKVEFLVSFYNNEISEKSEIFDDQFSVERPDGSNFTLKIRSTKLEDSAMYFCASSRGATEAFFGQGTRLTVV.

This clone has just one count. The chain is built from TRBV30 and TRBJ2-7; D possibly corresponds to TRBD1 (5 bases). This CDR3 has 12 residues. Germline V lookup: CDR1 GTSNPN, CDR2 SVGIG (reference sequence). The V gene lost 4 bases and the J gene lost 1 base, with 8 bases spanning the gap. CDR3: CAWTAGSYEQYF. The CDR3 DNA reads TGTGCCTGGACGGCAGGGTCCTACGAGCAGTACTTC.

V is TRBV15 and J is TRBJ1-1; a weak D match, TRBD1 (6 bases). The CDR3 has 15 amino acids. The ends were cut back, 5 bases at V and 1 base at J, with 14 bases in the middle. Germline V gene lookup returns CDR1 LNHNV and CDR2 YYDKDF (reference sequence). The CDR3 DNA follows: TGTGCCACCAGCGGATACGGGGGCGGGAACACTGAAGCTTTCTTT. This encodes CATSGYGGGNTEAFF.

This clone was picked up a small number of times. For the CDR3, the DNA is TGTGCCAGCTCACCACCCAGCGGGGGGGAAGAGACCCAGTACTTC. This codes for CASSPPSGGEETQYF. The chain employs TRBV18 and TRBJ2-5, with 10 bases matching TRBD2. From germline, CDR1 is KGHSH and CDR2 LQKENI. CDR3 length: 15 residues. V was pared by 0 bases and J by 3 bases, with 1 base of the junction left unmatched.

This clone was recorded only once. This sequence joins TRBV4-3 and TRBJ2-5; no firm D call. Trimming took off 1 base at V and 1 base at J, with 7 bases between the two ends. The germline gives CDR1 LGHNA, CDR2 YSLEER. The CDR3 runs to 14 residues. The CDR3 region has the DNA TGCGCCAGCAGCCAAGGGGATTTCCAAGAGACCCAGTACTTC. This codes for CASSQGDFQETQYF.

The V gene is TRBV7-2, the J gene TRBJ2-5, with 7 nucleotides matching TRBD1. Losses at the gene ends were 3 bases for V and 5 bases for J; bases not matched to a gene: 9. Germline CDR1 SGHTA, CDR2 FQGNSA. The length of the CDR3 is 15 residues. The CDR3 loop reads CASSLPQGLSETQYF. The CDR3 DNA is TGTGCCAGCAGCTTGCCACAGGGGCTGTCGGAGACCCAGTACTTC.

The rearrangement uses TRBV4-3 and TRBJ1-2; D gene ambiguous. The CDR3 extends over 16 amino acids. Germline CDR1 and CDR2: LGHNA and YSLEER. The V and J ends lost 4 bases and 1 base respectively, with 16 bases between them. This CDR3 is CASSPTSGGGNYGYTF. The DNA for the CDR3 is TGCGCCAGCAGCCCCACCTCGGGAGGAGGTAACTATGGCTACACCTTC.

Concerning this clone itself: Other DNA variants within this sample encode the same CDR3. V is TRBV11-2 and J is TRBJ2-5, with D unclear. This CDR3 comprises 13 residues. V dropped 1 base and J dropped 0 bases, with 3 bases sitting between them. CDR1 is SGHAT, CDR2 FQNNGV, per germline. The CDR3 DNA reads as TGTGCCAGCAGCTTAGGATACCAAGAGACCCAGTACTTC. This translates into CASSLGYQETQYF.

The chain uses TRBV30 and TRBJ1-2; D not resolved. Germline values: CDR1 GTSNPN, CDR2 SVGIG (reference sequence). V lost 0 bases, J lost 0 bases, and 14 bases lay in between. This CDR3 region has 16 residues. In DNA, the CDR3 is TGTGCCTGGAGTGTCCGGCCGTTTACGGCTAACTATGGCTACACCTTC. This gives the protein CAWSVRPFTANYGYTF.

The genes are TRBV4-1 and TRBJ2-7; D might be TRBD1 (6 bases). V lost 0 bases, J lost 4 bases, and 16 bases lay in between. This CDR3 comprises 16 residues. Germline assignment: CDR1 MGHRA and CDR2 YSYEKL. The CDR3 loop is CASSQDSTGYGYEQYF. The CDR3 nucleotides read TGCGCCAGCAGCCAAGATTCGACAGGTTATGGTTACGAGCAGTACTTC.

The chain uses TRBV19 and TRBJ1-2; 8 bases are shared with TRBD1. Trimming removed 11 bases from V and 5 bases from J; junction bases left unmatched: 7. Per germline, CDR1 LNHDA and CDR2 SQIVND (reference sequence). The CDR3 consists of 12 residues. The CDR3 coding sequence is TGTGCCGCAAGGCAGGGGGCTTATGGCTACACCTTC. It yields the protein CAARQGAYGYTF.

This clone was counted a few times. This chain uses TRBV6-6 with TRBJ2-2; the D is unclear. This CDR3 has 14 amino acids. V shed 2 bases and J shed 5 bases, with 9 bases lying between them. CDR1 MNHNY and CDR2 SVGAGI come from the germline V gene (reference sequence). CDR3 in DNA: TGTGCCAGCAGTTACAGGGTGGAGACCGGGGAGCTGTTTTTT. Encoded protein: CASSYRVETGELFF.

The CDR3: CASGQGYNSPLHF. The CDR3 DNA sequence: TGTGCCAGCGGACAGGGGTATAATTCACCCCTCCACTTT. The rearrangement links TRBV27 to TRBJ1-6; 9 bases are shared with TRBD1. The CDR3 sequence is 13 residues long. Unmatched junction bases numbered 0, after V lost 8 bases and J lost 4 bases. The germline CDR1 and CDR2 sequences are MNHEY and SMNVEV (reference sequence).

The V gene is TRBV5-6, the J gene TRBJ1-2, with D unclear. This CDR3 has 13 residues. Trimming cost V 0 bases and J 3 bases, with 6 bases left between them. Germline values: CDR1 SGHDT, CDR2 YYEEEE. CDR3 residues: CASSLARDYGYTF. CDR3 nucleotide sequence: TGTGCCAGCAGCTTGGCCCGGGACTATGGCTACACCTTC.

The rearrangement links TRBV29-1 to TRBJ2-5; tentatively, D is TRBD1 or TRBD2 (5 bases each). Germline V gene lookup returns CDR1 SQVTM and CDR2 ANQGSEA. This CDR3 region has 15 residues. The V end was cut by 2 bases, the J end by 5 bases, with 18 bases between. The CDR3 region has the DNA TGCAGCGTTGAACCCGCCAACGGGACCTGGGAGACCCAGTACTTC. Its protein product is CSVEPANGTWETQYF.

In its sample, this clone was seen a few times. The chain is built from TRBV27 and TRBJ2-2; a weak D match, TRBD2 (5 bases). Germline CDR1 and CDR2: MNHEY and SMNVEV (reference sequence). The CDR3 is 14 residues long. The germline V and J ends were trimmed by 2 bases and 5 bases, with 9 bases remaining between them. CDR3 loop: CASSLKRATGELFF. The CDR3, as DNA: TGTGCCAGCAGTTTAAAGAGGGCAACCGGGGAGCTGTTTTTT.

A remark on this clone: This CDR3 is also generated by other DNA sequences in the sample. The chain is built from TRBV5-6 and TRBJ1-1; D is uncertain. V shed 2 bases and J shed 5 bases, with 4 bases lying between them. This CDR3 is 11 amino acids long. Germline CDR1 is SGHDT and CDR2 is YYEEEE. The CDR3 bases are TGTGCCAGCAGCTTCAGGACTGAAGCTTTCTTT. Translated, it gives CASSFRTEAFF.

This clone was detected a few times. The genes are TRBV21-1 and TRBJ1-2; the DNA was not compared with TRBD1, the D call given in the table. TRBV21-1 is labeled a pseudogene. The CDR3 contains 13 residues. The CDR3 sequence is CASWETGTHGYTF. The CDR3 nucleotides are TGTGCCAGCTGGGAGACAGGCACCCATGGCTACACCTTC.

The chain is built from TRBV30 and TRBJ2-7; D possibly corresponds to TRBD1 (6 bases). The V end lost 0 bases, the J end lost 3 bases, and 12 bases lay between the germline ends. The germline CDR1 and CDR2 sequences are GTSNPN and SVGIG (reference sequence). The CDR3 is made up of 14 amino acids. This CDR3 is CAWSVTQGGYEQYF. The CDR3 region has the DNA TGTGCCTGGAGTGTAACCCAAGGGGGCTACGAGCAGTACTTC.

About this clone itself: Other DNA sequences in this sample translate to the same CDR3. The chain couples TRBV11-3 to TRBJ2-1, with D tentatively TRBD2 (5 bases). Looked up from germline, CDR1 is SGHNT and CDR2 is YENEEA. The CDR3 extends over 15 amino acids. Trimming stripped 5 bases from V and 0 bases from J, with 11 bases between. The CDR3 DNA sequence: TGTGCCAGCAGCCCTCGTGGAGGCTCCTACAATGAGCAGTTCTTC. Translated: CASSPRGGSYNEQFF.

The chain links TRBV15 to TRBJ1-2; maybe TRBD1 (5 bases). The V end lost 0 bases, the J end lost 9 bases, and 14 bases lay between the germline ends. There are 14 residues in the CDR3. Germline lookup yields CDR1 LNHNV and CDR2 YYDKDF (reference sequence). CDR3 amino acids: CATSRDKTDPRYTF. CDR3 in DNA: TGTGCCACCAGCAGAGACAAGACAGACCCTCGCTACACCTTC.

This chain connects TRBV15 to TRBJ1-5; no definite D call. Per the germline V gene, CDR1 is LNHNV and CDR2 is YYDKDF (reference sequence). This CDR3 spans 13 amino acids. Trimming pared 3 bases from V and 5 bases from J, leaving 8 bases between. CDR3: CATSRQGDQPQHF. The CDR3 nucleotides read TGTGCCACCAGCAGGCAAGGAGATCAGCCCCAGCATTTT.

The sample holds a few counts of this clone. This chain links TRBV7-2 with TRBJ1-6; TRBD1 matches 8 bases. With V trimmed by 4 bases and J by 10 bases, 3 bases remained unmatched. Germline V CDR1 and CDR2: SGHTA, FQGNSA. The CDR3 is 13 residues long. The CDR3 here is CASSWDRRSPLHF. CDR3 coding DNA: TGTGCCAGCAGCTGGGACAGGAGATCACCCCTCCACTTT.

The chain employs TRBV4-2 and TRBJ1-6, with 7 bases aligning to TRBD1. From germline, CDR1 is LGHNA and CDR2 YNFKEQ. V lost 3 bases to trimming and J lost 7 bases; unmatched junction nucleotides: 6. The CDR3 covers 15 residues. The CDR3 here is CASSQVQGRNSPLHF. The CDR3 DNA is TGTGCCAGCAGCCAGGTACAGGGGAGGAATTCACCCCTCCACTTT.